This is a list of T cell receptor beta chains from one sample in a study of blood T cell repertoires in COVID-19. The method was immunoSEQ multiplex PCR; TCRdb's version includes in-frame clones alone and lacks a portion of them. The data contain 300,000 to 450,000 clones, 80% to 90% of them singletons. Sequenced sample: peripheral blood. Source of these receptors: a woman aged 25 to 39 with COVID-19, enrolled during active disease. CDR3s include the opening cysteine and the closing phenylalanine or tryptophan. D genes are given only for firm matches. Only part of the rows carry a size: once, few, many, or a class if the clone is expanded.

>.|.|TRBV13|TRBJ1-3
TGTGCCAGCAGCCTAGCCCAGGACACCATATATTTT
CASSLAQDTIYF
>TRBD2|.|TRBV6-5|TRBJ2-2
TGTGCCAGCAGTAGGAGCGGGGTGAACACCGGGGAGCTGTTTTTT
CASSRSGVNTGELFF
>TRBD2|.|TRBV5-4|TRBJ2-7
TGTGCCAGCAGCCCCCCCGGAGCGGGGGACTACGAGCAGTACTTC
CASSPPGAGDYEQYF
>.|.|TRBV3-1/TRBV3-2|TRBJ2-7
TGTGCCAGCAGCCAAGCACTAGTAACCGAGCAGTACTTC
CASSQALVTEQYF
>TRBD2|.|TRBV5-1|TRBJ2-1
TGCGCCAGCAGCTTGGCCGGAGCGGGGAGCTCCTACAATGAGCAGTTCTTC
CASSLAGAGSSYNEQFF
>TRBD1|.|TRBV7-8|TRBJ1-1
TGTGCCAGCAGCTTAGGAGAAGGGGGCATCACTGAAGCTTTCTTT
CASSLGEGGITEAFF
>TRBD2|.|TRBV30|TRBJ2-7
TGTGCCTGGAGTGTAGGAGGCGGGGGCTCCTACGAGCAGTACTTC
CAWSVGGGGSYEQYF
>TRBD2|.|TRBV15|TRBJ2-2
TGTGCCACCAGCAGAGACCTAGCGGGAGTTGGGACCGGGGAGCTGTTTTTT
CATSRDLAGVGTGELFF
>.|few|TRBV5-1|TRBJ1-2
TGCGCCAGCAGGACAGAAATGAGAGATGGCTACACCTTC
CASRTEMRDGYTF
>TRBD2|.|TRBV9|TRBJ2-7
TGTGCCAGCAGCAAAGCGGGAGGAGCCTACGAGCAGTACTTC
CASSKAGGAYEQYF
>TRBD1|.|TRBV6-5|TRBJ2-1
TGTGCCGGCAGGACAGGGCCGACCTACAATGAGCAGTTCTTC
CAGRTGPTYNEQFF
>TRBD1|.|TRBV6-5|TRBJ2-4
TGTGCCAGCGGCCGACAGGGGGGGAACATTCAGTACTTC
CASGRQGGNIQYF
>.|.|TRBV19|TRBJ1-1
TGTGCCAGTACCCCCACAGGGTTCGGCACTGAAGCTTTCTTT
CASTPTGFGTEAFF
>TRBD2|.|TRBV28|TRBJ2-3
TGTGCCAGCAGTTCCACTAGCGCCAACACAGATACGCAGTATTTT
CASSSTSANTDTQYF
>.|.|TRBV30|TRBJ1-1
TGTGCCTGGAGTAAATTCAGTATCATGAACACTGAAGCTTTCTTT
CAWSKFSIMNTEAFF
>.|.|TRBV2|TRBJ2-3
TGTGCCAGCAACGCGGACATCACAGATACGCAGTATTTT
CASNADITDTQYF
>TRBD1|.|TRBV4-1|TRBJ2-7
TGCGCCAGCAGCCAAGCGAGACAGGGGTTTTACGAGCAGTACTTC
CASSQARQGFYEQYF
>TRBD1|.|TRBV3-1/TRBV3-2|TRBJ1-1
TGTGCCAGCAGCCAAGGGACAGGGCCTGGATCGAAAGCTTTCTTT
CASSQGTGPGSKAFF
>.|.|TRBV24-1|TRBJ2-3
TGTGCCACCAGTGATTATACAGATGCTAACACAGATACGCAGTATTTT
CATSDYTDANTDTQYF
>.|.|TRBV25-1|TRBJ2-2
TGTGCCTCAGGCTTGCAAAAGGGGGAGCTGTTTTTT
CASGLQKGELFF
>.|.|TRBV7-2|TRBJ1-1
TGTGCCAGCAGCCTGAGACGGAGCTTGAACACTGAAGCTTTCTTT
CASSLRRSLNTEAFF
>TRBD2|.|TRBV5-1|TRBJ2-2
TGCGCCAGCAGCTTAACTAGCGTAAGGGACACCGGGGAGCTGTTTTTT
CASSLTSVRDTGELFF
>.|few|TRBV19|TRBJ2-5
TGTGCCAGCCGAACAGGGCACCAAGAGACCCAGTACTTC
CASRTGHQETQYF
>TRBD1|.|TRBV4-2|TRBJ2-7
TGTGCCAGCAGCCGACCCCGGGACAGGAGCTACGAGCAGTACTTC
CASSRPRDRSYEQYF
>TRBD1|.|TRBV10-2|TRBJ2-5
TGCGCCAGCAGTGAGTCTCGACAGGGGGTAGAGACCCAGTACTTC
CASSESRQGVETQYF